This is a list of T cell receptor beta chains from one sample in a study of T cells after yellow fever vaccination. One entry per CDR3 protein, called by TCRdb with MiXCR from the 5' RACE reads. The data contain 250,000 to 400,000 distinct CDR3 sequences, around 4.4% of them singletons. The sequences come from PBMCs, collected 15 days after the yellow fever booster vaccination. The receptors stem from a man between 18 and 35 years old who received the YFV17D yellow fever vaccine. Both conserved end residues are part of each CDR3. The order of the fields is J gene, V gene, clone size, CDR3 length, D gene, CDR3 DNA, CDR3 protein. D genes are given only for firm matches. Rows give clone size only sometimes, using once, few, many, or a class for an expanded clone.

TRBJ1-3	TRBV18	few	15	-	TGTGCCAGCTCGAATTCCGGGGGCGCAGGAAACACCATATATTTT	CASSNSGGAGNTIYF
TRBJ2-4	TRBV20-1	many	15	TRBD1	TGCAGTGCTGCTAAGACCGGGACAGGGGTAAACATTCAGTACTTC	CSAAKTGTGVNIQYF
TRBJ1-4	TRBV12-3/TRBV12-4	-	16	TRBD1	TGTGCCAGCAGTCTACACAGGGGAGGCATAGCTGAAAAACTGTTTTTT	CASSLHRGGIAEKLFF
TRBJ2-3	TRBV12-3/TRBV12-4	-	14	TRBD2	TGTGCCAGCAGATGGACTAGCGGCTCAGATACGCAGTATTTT	CASRWTSGSDTQYF
TRBJ1-1	TRBV7-9	many	13	-	TGTGCCAGCAGCCGGGACACTCAGCGTGAAGCTTTCTTT	CASSRDTQREAFF
TRBJ2-1	TRBV5-5	many	14	TRBD2	TGTGCCAGCAGCTTGGCAACTAGCGGGGCGGAGCAGTTCTTC	CASSLATSGAEQFF
TRBJ2-1	TRBV12-3/TRBV12-4	many	14	-	TGTGCCAGCAGTTTCTGGGGGAGGACGGGTGAGCAGTTCTTC	CASSFWGRTGEQFF
TRBJ2-3	TRBV6-1	-	16	-	TGTGCCAGCAGTGAAAGTAGCAGGGGCCCTATCTATCCGCAGTATTTT	CASSESSRGPIYPQYF
TRBJ1-6	TRBV4-2	few	18	-	TGTGCCAGCAGCCAAGATACTTTTGAGGGACATCATAATTCACCCCTCCACTTT	CASSQDTFEGHHNSPLHF
TRBJ2-5	TRBV21-1	-	9	-	TGTGCCAGCTCCGGGCAACGGTACTTC	CASSGQRYF
TRBJ1-2	TRBV4-1	many	16	TRBD1	TGCGCCAGCAGCCAAGCCGGGACAGCTCAGGACTATGGCTACACCTTC	CASSQAGTAQDYGYTF
TRBJ2-3	TRBV5-4	-	15	-	TGTGCCAGCAGCTTGGCCTTGGCAGCAACAGATACGCAGTATTTT	CASSLALAATDTQYF
TRBJ2-4	TRBV4-3	-	15	TRBD2	TGCGCCAGCAGCCCCCGTGTGGGAGGGAAAAACATTCAGTACTTC	CASSPRVGGKNIQYF
TRBJ2-7	TRBV4-2	many	18	TRBD1	TGTGCCAGCAGCCATGAGCCGGGACAGGGGGCTCCCTCCTACGAGCAGTACTTC	CASSHEPGQGAPSYEQYF
TRBJ1-6	TRBV5-1	many	16	TRBD1	TGCGCCAGCAGCCTCAGGGGGCCGGTTACGAATTCACCCCTCCACTTT	CASSLRGPVTNSPLHF
TRBJ1-2	TRBV12-3/TRBV12-4	many	12	-	TGTGCCAGCAGTGCTACCAACTATGGCTACACCTTC	CASSATNYGYTF
TRBJ2-5	TRBV12-3/TRBV12-4	few	16	TRBD2	TGTGCCAGCAGTCCCGGGACTAGCGGGAGGAGGGAGACCCAGTACTTC	CASSPGTSGRRETQYF
TRBJ2-1	TRBV5-5	many	13	-	TGTGCCAGCAGCCCCACCCGGCGGAATGAGCAGTTCTTC	CASSPTRRNEQFF
TRBJ2-1	TRBV12-3/TRBV12-4	many	14	-	TGTGCCAGCAGTTTAAGTGTCCTTGGCAATGAGCAGTTCTTC	CASSLSVLGNEQFF
TRBJ1-1	TRBV7-2	many	14	-	TGTGCCAGCAGCGCCACGGGGGGGAACACTGAAGCTTTCTTT	CASSATGGNTEAFF
TRBJ1-4	TRBV5-1	many	14	-	TGCGCCAGCAGTGCCGGACAAACTAATGAAAAACTGTTTTTT	CASSAGQTNEKLFF
TRBJ2-7	TRBV7-2	many	13	-	TGTGCCAGCAGCCCCGGGCCCTTCTACGAGCAGTACTTC	CASSPGPFYEQYF
TRBJ2-5	TRBV10-3	many	14	TRBD1	TGTGCCATCCGCTTGGGACAGGGAAAAGAGACCCAGTACTTC	CAIRLGQGKETQYF
TRBJ1-1	TRBV5-4	many	15	TRBD1	TGTGCCAGCAGCTTGGGAGGGACAGAGAACACTGAAGCTTTCTTT	CASSLGGTENTEAFF
TRBJ1-4	TRBV7-9	few	15	-	TGTGCCAGCAGCTTAGGTGCAGGGAACGACGAAAAACTGTTTTTT	CASSLGAGNDEKLFF
TRBJ1-4	TRBV4-3	many	17	-	TGCGCCAGCAGTCAAGATCAATTCCCGGGGGGGAATGAAAAACTGTTTTTT	CASSQDQFPGGNEKLFF
TRBJ1-1	TRBV7-2	many	12	-	TGTGCCAGCAGCCGCGACACGGTTGGGGCTTTCTTT	CASSRDTVGAFF
TRBJ2-7	TRBV5-1	many	12	-	TGCGCCAGCAGCTTGGCCTGGCGGGAGCAGTACTTC	CASSLAWREQYF
TRBJ2-2	TRBV12-3/TRBV12-4	many	15	TRBD1	TGTGCCAGCAGCCCCAGACAGGGGAATACCGGGGAGCTGTTTTTT	CASSPRQGNTGELFF
TRBJ1-2	TRBV7-8	-	15	TRBD1	TGTGCCAGCAGCTTACTGGGACAGGGAGACTATGGCTACACCTTC	CASSLLGQGDYGYTF
TRBJ2-3	TRBV6-5	many	13	-	TGTGCCAGCAGTTATAAGGGTCACGATACGCAGTATTTT	CASSYKGHDTQYF
TRBJ2-5	TRBV10-3	many	12	-	TGTGCCATGGGCGACGCCGGGGAGACCCAGTACTTC	CAMGDAGETQYF
TRBJ2-1	TRBV5-1	few	17	TRBD1	TGCGCCAGCAGCTTGGGTTGGCAGGGGGCGCGCTACAATGAGCAGTTCTTC	CASSLGWQGARYNEQFF
TRBJ2-1	TRBV20-1	few	16	TRBD2	TGCAGTGCTAGAGCCACACCCCCAGCGGGGGCGCATGAGCAGTTCTTC	CSARATPPAGAHEQFF
TRBJ2-6	TRBV6-5	many	16	-	TGTGCCAGCAGTTACTCGAGCTACTCTGGGGCCAACGTCCTGACTTTC	CASSYSSYSGANVLTF
TRBJ2-5	TRBV18	few	14	-	TGTGCCAGCTCACTCGGACCCGAACCCCGCGCCCAGTACTTC	CASSLGPEPRAQYF
TRBJ2-7	TRBV19	-	15	-	TGTGCCAGTAGCCCTGGAGCCGCGGAATCCTACGAGCAGTACTTC	CASSPGAAESYEQYF
TRBJ2-2	TRBV7-6	many	14	-	TGTGCCAGCCGGGACACTCTCAGGGGCGGGGAGCTGTTTTTT	CASRDTLRGGELFF
TRBJ2-2	TRBV15	many	14	-	TGTGCCACCTACGAGGGACAGAACACCGGGGAGCTGTTTTTT	CATYEGQNTGELFF
TRBJ2-5	TRBV28	-	14	TRBD1	TGTGCCAGCAGTTTATGGGGACAGCAAGAGACCCAGTACTTC	CASSLWGQQETQYF
TRBJ1-1	TRBV20-1	many	15	-	TGCAGTGCCCAAGTACCGGGACACAGGAACACTGAAGCTTTCTTT	CSAQVPGHRNTEAFF
TRBJ2-1	TRBV20-1	many	11	-	TGCAGTGCCGGGTTCGGCAATGAGCAGTTCTTC	CSAGFGNEQFF
TRBJ2-1	TRBV20-1	few	14	-	TGCAGTGCTAGAGCGGGTACGGCCTACAATGAGCAGTTCTTC	CSARAGTAYNEQFF
TRBJ2-3	TRBV15	many	12	-	TGTGCCACCAGCGTTCAAGGAGATACGCAGTATTTT	CATSVQGDTQYF
TRBJ2-2	TRBV20-1	many	17	TRBD2	TGCAGTGCTAGAGATCGTCTAGCGGTCTCCGACACCGGGGAGCTGTTTTTT	CSARDRLAVSDTGELFF
TRBJ2-2	TRBV7-2	few	15	-	TGTGCCAGCAGCTCCCGGGACATTAACACCGGGGAGCTGTTTTTT	CASSSRDINTGELFF
TRBJ2-3	TRBV6-5	-	16	TRBD2	TGTGCCAGCAGTCGGGGGCTAGCGGGGAACACAGATACGCAGTATTTT	CASSRGLAGNTDTQYF
TRBJ1-1	TRBV7-3	few	15	-	TGTGCCAGCAGCTTAGAGGGAGGGATGAACACTGAAGCTTTCTTT	CASSLEGGMNTEAFF
TRBJ1-2	TRBV7-9	few	14	-	TGTGCCAGCAGCATGGGGGGCGAGTTGGGCGGCTACACCTTC	CASSMGGELGGYTF
TRBJ2-7	TRBV29-1	-	14	TRBD2	TGCAGCGTTGAATCTCCGGGGAGGGAATACGAGCAGTACTTC	CSVESPGREYEQYF
TRBJ2-3	TRBV5-1	many	16	TRBD2	TGCGCCAGCAGCCCCGAGGCGGGGGGTCACACAGATACGCAGTATTTT	CASSPEAGGHTDTQYF
TRBJ2-5	TRBV18	many	13	-	TGTGCCAGCTCACCTGCCGTACAAGAGACCCAGTACTTC	CASSPAVQETQYF
TRBJ2-1	TRBV29-1	-	14	-	TGCAGCGTTGCTGGGGCCGGGTCCTACAATGAGCAGTTCTTC	CSVAGAGSYNEQFF
TRBJ1-4	TRBV4-1	few	16	TRBD1	TGCGCCAGCAGCCAGGCACCGGGACAGGGCAACGAAAAACTGTTTTTT	CASSQAPGQGNEKLFF
TRBJ2-1	TRBV6-2/TRBV6-3	many	14	TRBD1	TGTGCCAGCAGCAGGACACAGGGGCGTAGGGAGCAGTTCTTC	CASSRTQGRREQFF
TRBJ2-7	TRBV25-1	-	14	-	TGTGCCAGCAGTCCCTCCGAGGATAGCTACGAGCAGTACTTC	CASSPSEDSYEQYF
TRBJ2-1	TRBV11-2	many	15	TRBD2	TGTGCCAGCAGCTGGACTAGCGGGGGGGCAGGTGAGCAGTTCTTC	CASSWTSGGAGEQFF